These 23 T cell receptor beta chains came from one sample sequenced in a study of glioma-infiltrating T cells. Amplification of TCR alpha and beta CDR3 regions from RNA used iRepertoire nested multiplex PCR. From the multiplex PCR reads, TCRdb called clonotypes with MiXCR, one entry per CDR3 protein. The sample shows over 130,000 distinct CDR3 sequences, about 39% of them seen only once. The source material was glioma tissue, nonneoplastic brain tissue, or PBMCs (not recorded which). Receptors originate from a human donor with low-grade glioma or glioblastoma, undergoing nonglioma brain surgery, or in good health (not recorded which).

This clonotype was detected a few times. The gene calls are TRBV27 and TRBJ1-2; D unresolved. V lost 1 base and J 9 bases, leaving 12 bases between the germline ends. From germline, CDR1 is MNHEY and CDR2 SMNVEV (reference sequence). The CDR3 covers 13 residues. CDR3 nucleotide sequence: TGTGCCAGCAGTTTATTTGGAGGGCCTAGCTACACCTTC. Residues: CASSLFGGPSYTF.

V gene TRBV7-2 combines with J gene TRBJ2-1; TRBD2 matches 11 bases. The CDR3 runs to 14 residues. The germline CDR1 and CDR2 sequences are SGHTA and FQGNSA. The V and J ends lost 6 bases and 10 bases, in that order; junction bases with no gene match: 8. The CDR3 DNA follows: TGTGCCAGCAGTAAAATAGCGGGAGGGCAGGAGCAGTTCTTC. Protein sequence: CASSKIAGGQEQFF.

This clonotype showed up just a few times. The chain links TRBV20-1 to TRBJ2-1, with TRBD2 matching over 11 bases. The CDR3 is made up of 15 amino acids. The germline V gene encodes CDR1 DFQATT and CDR2 SNEGSKA (reference sequence). V lost 3 bases, J lost 2 bases, and 3 bases stayed unmatched. In DNA, the CDR3 is TGCAGTGCTAGCATGACTAGCGGGACCTACAATGAGCAGTTCTTC. This codes for CSASMTSGTYNEQFF.

The chain carries TRBV6-1 and TRBJ1-6; D perhaps matches TRBD1 (6 bases). Germline V CDR1 and CDR2: MNHNS, SASEGT. V gave up 4 bases and J gave up 10 bases, with 14 bases separating them. The CDR3 runs to 14 residues. CDR3 nucleotide sequence: TGTGCCAGCAGTGTCAACAGGGTTGGGTCACCCCTCCACTTT. It translates to CASSVNRVGSPLHF.

J is TRBJ2-3 and V is TRBV4-2, with a possible D match to TRBD2 (6 bases). There are 18 residues in the CDR3. Germline CDR1 is LGHNA and CDR2 is YNFKEQ. V was trimmed by 0 bases and J by 0 bases, leaving 16 bases between them. In DNA form, the CDR3 reads TGTGCCAGCAGCCAAGATACCCCTACAAGCGGGAGCACAGATACGCAGTATTTT. Protein: CASSQDTPTSGSTDTQYF.

The V and J genes are TRBV6-2 or TRBV6-3 and TRBJ2-1; the D is unclear. CDR3 size: 12 residues. Germline lookup yields CDR1 MNHEY and CDR2 SVGEGT. V lost 5 bases and J lost 3, with 5 bases in between. The CDR3: CASSGRYNEQFF. The CDR3 DNA reads as TGTGCCAGCAGTGGACGCTACAATGAGCAGTTCTTC.

This clonotype has at least ten counts. This chain connects TRBV12-3 or TRBV12-4 to TRBJ1-1; D uncertain. Trimming removed 3 bases at V and 4 bases at J, with 15 bases between. The CDR3 runs 15 residues. Here the CDR3 DNA reads TGTGCCAGCAGTTTGGCGGGGAGTCTATTCACTGAAGCTTTCTTT. It is translated as CASSLAGSLFTEAFF.

The V call is TRBV20-1, the J call TRBJ1-5; a weak D match, TRBD1 (5 bases). The germline V and J ends were trimmed by 1 base and 7 bases, with 17 bases remaining between them. Germline CDR1 and CDR2: DFQATT and SNEGSKA (reference sequence). This CDR3 is built from 15 residues. In nucleotides, the CDR3 is TGCAGTGCTAGAGGTATCCAGGGAGGAGGACAGCCCCAGCATTTT. Translation gives CSARGIQGGGQPQHF.

This chain links TRBV12-3 or TRBV12-4 with TRBJ1-1; D is perhaps TRBD1 (5 bases). The CDR3 has 14 residues. Trimming took 7 bases from V and 0 from J, leaving 12 bases between them. The CDR3 sequence is CASTGDGMNTEAFF. As DNA, the CDR3 is TGTGCCAGCACCGGGGACGGGATGAACACTGAAGCTTTCTTT.

The rearrangement joins TRBV20-1 to TRBJ2-1; TRBD2 matches at 12 bases. This CDR3 is built from 17 residues. J was trimmed by 0 bases and V by 8 bases; bases with no gene match: 11. The germline gives CDR1 DFQATT, CDR2 SNEGSKA (reference sequence). The CDR3 region is CSPILAGGPSSYNEQFF. In DNA, the CDR3 is TGCAGTCCGATACTAGCGGGGGGCCCGAGCTCCTACAATGAGCAGTTCTTC.

On this clonotype itself: A junction boundary mismatches the germline segment, possibly from a read error. The rearrangement links TRBV6-1 to TRBJ1-2; the D is unclear. CDR1 and CDR2 (germline): MNHNS, SASEGT. The CDR3 extends over 12 amino acids. Here the CDR3 reads CAISESGWNYTF. DNA for the CDR3: TGTGCCATCAGTGAGTCTGGGTGGAACTACACCTTC.

This clonotype occurred a few times. The junction differs from germline at one of its ends, possibly a read error. This chain joins TRBV7-6 and TRBJ1-1; possible D gene TRBD1, 5 bases. CDR1 is SGHVS and CDR2 is FNYEAQ in the germline V gene. The CDR3 spans 12 residues. The CDR3 reads CASSLGEGEAFF. CDR3 in DNA: TGTGCTAGCAGCTTAGGGGAGGGAGAAGCTTTCTTT.

V usage is TRBV6-6 and J usage is TRBJ1-5, with a possible D match to TRBD1 (6 bases). CDR1 MNHNY and CDR2 SVGAGI come from the germline V gene (reference sequence). The CDR3 has 15 amino acids. Trimming cost V 0 bases and J 7 bases, with 13 bases left between them. In DNA form, the CDR3 reads TGTGCCAGCAGTTACTCTGGGGGGCGAAGACAGCCCCAGCATTTT. This gives the protein CASSYSGGRRQPQHF.

The chain has TRBV4-1 and TRBJ2-7; no firm D call. V was clipped by 0 bases and J by 3 bases, with 6 bases between them. The germline gives CDR1 MGHRA, CDR2 YSYEKL. The CDR3 sequence is 13 residues long. CDR3 sequence: CASSQDLFYEQYF. The CDR3 DNA is TGCGCCAGCAGCCAAGATCTCTTCTACGAGCAGTACTTC.

A few counts support this clonotype. The chain employs TRBV6-1 and TRBJ2-7; 7 bases line up with TRBD2. From germline, CDR1 is MNHNS and CDR2 SASEGT. The CDR3 consists of 14 residues. J was trimmed by 5 bases and V by 3 bases; bases with no gene match: 7. In nucleotides, the CDR3 is TGTGCCAGCAGTGAGGCGAGCGGGATCCACGAGCAGTACTTC. Amino acids: CASSEASGIHEQYF.

This clonotype was counted between two and nine times. This rearrangement joins TRBV4-1 to TRBJ2-3; TRBD1 matches at 7 bases. CDR1 and CDR2 (germline): MGHRA, YSYEKL. This CDR3 is 14 amino acids long. After removal of 4 bases from V and 4 bases from J, the junction contained 5 bases not matched to a gene. CDR3 region: CASSPAQGADTQYF. The DNA for the CDR3 is TGCGCCAGCAGCCCTGCCCAGGGGGCAGATACGCAGTATTTT.

The chain has TRBV6-2 or TRBV6-3 and TRBJ2-5, with D possibly TRBD1 on 7 matching bases. In germline, CDR1 is MNHEY, CDR2 SVGEGT. This CDR3 is 11 amino acids long. The germline V and J ends were trimmed by 8 bases and 7 bases, with 11 bases remaining between them. The CDR3 DNA reads TGTGCCAGCGGGCAGGGGGGGACCCAGTACTTC. Translating it yields CASGQGGTQYF.

The genes are TRBV2 and TRBJ2-5, with D possibly matching TRBD2 (5 bases). Germline CDR1 SNHLY, CDR2 FYNNEI. The CDR3 is 13 residues long. V was cut by 5 bases and J by 2 bases, with 9 bases left in between. CDR3 loop: CASSREGQETQYF. The CDR3, as DNA: TGTGCCAGCAGTCGGGAAGGGCAAGAGACCCAGTACTTC.

This clonotype was detected a few times. The CDR3 sequence is CSAPEIAAYNEQFF. The CDR3 DNA follows: TGCAGTGCACCCGAGATAGCGGCCTACAATGAGCAGTTCTTC. V and J are TRBV20-1 and TRBJ2-1; TRBD2 might be the D (6 bases). V was pared by 6 bases and J by 2 bases, with 14 bases between. The germline V gene has CDR1 DFQATT and CDR2 SNEGSKA (reference sequence). The CDR3 totals 14 residues.

This clonotype has just a few counts. The V call is TRBV27, the J call TRBJ2-1; D call uncertain. V was trimmed by 7 bases and J by 0 bases, leaving 10 bases between them. The CDR3 is 14 amino acids. Germline V gene data show CDR1 as MNHEY and CDR2 as SMNVEV (reference sequence). The CDR3 DNA follows: TGTGCCAGCAAGGACCTGAGCTCCTACAATGAGCAGTTCTTC. As protein: CASKDLSSYNEQFF.

This clonotype has only a few counts. The chain is built from TRBV25-1 and TRBJ2-3, with D maybe TRBD2 (5 bases). The CDR3 covers 16 residues. CDR1 MGHDK and CDR2 SYGVNS come from the germline V gene. Trimming pared 4 bases from V and 3 bases from J, leaving 17 bases between. The CDR3 reads CASSGTGPRGTDTQYF. CDR3 coding DNA: TGTGCCAGCAGTGGTACCGGGCCCCGGGGAACAGATACGCAGTATTTT.

V is TRBV7-9 and J is TRBJ2-5, with TRBD1 matching over 7 bases. Germline V gene sequence: CDR1 SEHNR, CDR2 FQNEAQ (reference sequence). This CDR3 is 14 amino acids long. The trim removed 5 bases at V and 3 bases at J, leaving 6 bases unmatched. DNA of the CDR3: TGTGCCAGCAGCCGTGACAGGGAGAAAGAGACCCAGTACTTC. Protein sequence: CASSRDREKETQYF.

The V and J genes are TRBV20-1 and TRBJ2-1; D unclear. Deletions cut 1 base from V and 2 bases from J, with 3 bases between. The CDR3 extends over 12 amino acids. Germline V CDR1 and CDR2: DFQATT, SNEGSKA (reference sequence). CDR3 bases: TGCAGTGCTAGAGGGACCTACAATGAGCAGTTCTTC. This gives the protein CSARGTYNEQFF.